These 29 T cell receptor beta chains were sequenced from one sample in a study of PD-1 blockade in classical Hodgkin lymphoma. Generated by immunoSEQ multiplex PCR, the TCRdb table keeps only in-frame clones and is missing some. The table has 45,000 to 55,000 clones, over 70% seen once. Brentuximab vedotin exposure varied, and every patient relapsed after autologous stem cell transplantation. Sequences were derived from peripheral blood mononuclear cells (PBMCs), sampled at baseline. The receptors were sampled from a human donor with classical Hodgkin lymphoma.

The count of this clone is one. CDR3 DNA: TGTGCCAGCAGCCCGAGAGGGGACCCGAGCAATCAGCCCCAGCATTTT. Translation: CASSPRGDPSNQPQHF. The J gene is TRBJ1-5, the V gene TRBV7-9, with D possibly matching TRBD1 (5 bases). Trimming left V 5 bases short and J 1 base short, with 15 bases between. The CDR3 consists of 16 residues. Germline loops: CDR1 SEHNR, CDR2 FQNEAQ (reference sequence).

This clone showed up just a few times. V usage is TRBV5-1 and J usage is TRBJ1-3; no reliable D call. The germline V gene encodes CDR1 SGHRS and CDR2 YFSETQ. Trimming removed 2 bases from V and 2 bases from J, with 2 bases in between. The length of the CDR3 is 12 residues. CDR3 DNA: TGCGCCAGCAGCTTTACTGGAAACACCATATATTTT. This gives the protein CASSFTGNTIYF.

The chain links TRBV4-1 to TRBJ2-1; D may correspond to TRBD1 or TRBD2 (5 bases each). Germline CDR1 reads MGHRA; CDR2 reads YSYEKL. CDR3 length: 18 amino acids. Trimming shortened V by 0 bases and J by 0 bases, and 15 bases separated the two germline ends. The CDR3 reads CASSQEGQRLSSYNEQFF. Written as DNA, the CDR3 is TGCGCCAGCAGCCAAGAGGGGCAGCGGTTGAGCTCCTACAATGAGCAGTTCTTC.

Concerning this clone: The identical CDR3 is also encoded by other nucleotide sequences in the sample. The chain recombines TRBV11-3 with TRBJ2-7; no clear D gene. The CDR3 runs to 12 residues. Trimming took 1 base from V and 4 from J, leaving 5 bases between them. Germline CDR1 SGHNT, CDR2 YENEEA. This CDR3 is CASSLVRYEQYF. DNA of the CDR3: TGTGCCAGCAGCTTAGTACGATACGAGCAGTACTTC.

This clone occurred once. The rearrangement links TRBV7-9 to TRBJ2-6; a weak D match, TRBD1 (6 bases). Between the trimmed V and J ends, which lost 5 bases and 0 bases, there was a span of 11 bases. CDR1 is SEHNR, CDR2 FQNEAQ, per germline (reference sequence). CDR3 length: 16 amino acids. The CDR3 bases are TGTGCCAGCAGCCCAAGACAGGACTCTGGGGCCAACGTCCTGACTTTC. It specifies CASSPRQDSGANVLTF. The entire variable domain, with the rest obtained from reference TRBV7-9 and TRBJ2-6, is as follows: DTGVSQNPRHKITKRGQNVTFRCDPISEHNRLYWYRQTLGQGPEFLTYFQNEAQLEKSRLLSDRFSAERPKGSFSTLEIQRTEQGDSAMYLCASSPRQDSGANVLTFGAGSRLTVL.

A single count supports this clone. The J gene is TRBJ2-5, the V gene TRBV7-9; possibly TRBD2 for D (5 bases). Germline CDR1 is SEHNR and CDR2 is FQNEAQ (reference sequence). This CDR3 has 15 residues. Trimming shortened V by 7 bases and J by 2 bases, and 17 bases separated the two germline ends. DNA of the CDR3: TGTGCCAGCACCGTCGGTACCGGCGGGCAAGAGACCCAGTACTTC. Translated: CASTVGTGGQETQYF.

The chain couples TRBV6-5 to TRBJ1-5; D unclear. The V end was cut by 2 bases, the J end by 5 bases, with 10 bases between. CDR3 size: 14 residues. Germline V gene sequence: CDR1 MNHEY, CDR2 SVGAGI. The DNA of the CDR3 is TGTGCCAGCAGTTACGAGGTATTGGATCAGCCCCAGCATTTT. Translation: CASSYEVLDQPQHF.

This chain joins TRBV6-5 and TRBJ1-2, with 8 nucleotides matching TRBD1. Germline values: CDR1 MNHEY, CDR2 SVGAGI. This CDR3 region has 13 residues. Losses at the gene ends were 2 bases for V and 8 bases for J; bases not matched to a gene: 4. The CDR3: CASSYGQGGGYTF. In DNA form, the CDR3 reads TGTGCCAGCAGTTACGGACAGGGAGGAGGCTACACCTTC.

In this sample, this clone turned up once. The genes are TRBV27 and TRBJ2-1, with 10 bases identical to TRBD1. The CDR3 has 14 amino acids. CDR1 is MNHEY and CDR2 is SMNVEV in the germline V gene (reference sequence). Unmatched junction bases numbered 5, after V lost 8 bases and J lost 4 bases. The CDR3 DNA reads as TGTGCCAGCTGGGGGGGACAGGGGTACAATGAGCAGTTCTTC. It is translated as CASWGGQGYNEQFF.

The chain combines TRBV7-9 with TRBJ2-7; the match to TRBD2 covers 15 bases. The CDR3 covers 17 residues. Germline assignment: CDR1 SEHNR and CDR2 FQNEAQ (reference sequence). Germline trimming cut 4 bases from V and 0 bases from J; bases unmatched to any gene: 4. CDR3: CASSSRTSGRASYEQYF. The CDR3 DNA sequence: TGTGCCAGCAGCTCCAGGACTAGCGGGAGGGCCTCCTACGAGCAGTACTTC.

The V and J genes are TRBV28 and TRBJ1-2; 7 bases map to TRBD1. The junction had 1 base not matched to a gene; V was cut back by 4 bases and J by 2 bases. The CDR3 length is 13 residues. Germline V gives CDR1 MDHEN, CDR2 SYDVKM. The CDR3 protein is CASSSGQNYGYTF. The CDR3 DNA reads TGTGCCAGCAGTTCGGGACAGAACTATGGCTACACCTTC.

The chain carries TRBV4-3 and TRBJ2-3; 7 bases fit TRBD2. Losses at the gene ends were 1 base for V and 1 base for J; bases not matched to a gene: 11. CDR3 length equals 18 residues. From germline, CDR1 is LGHNA and CDR2 YSLEER. In DNA form, the CDR3 reads TGCGCCAGCAGCCAAGGGCCCGAGGGAGGGCAGCGCACAGATACGCAGTATTTT. Translation: CASSQGPEGGQRTDTQYF.

V is TRBV6-4 and J is TRBJ2-1, with 7 bases aligning to TRBD2. The trim removed 10 bases at V and 8 bases at J, leaving 26 bases unmatched. CDR1 is MRHNA and CDR2 is SNTAGT in the germline V gene. This CDR3 has 18 residues. This chain's CDR3 is CANLRVGTGCGSGDEQFF. The CDR3 DNA is TGTGCCAACCTTAGGGTCGGTACTGGATGCGGGAGTGGAGATGAGCAGTTCTTC.

The chain's CDR3 is CASSHPPQGPKLFF. CDR3 in DNA: TGCGCCAGCAGCCACCCTCCCCAGGGTCCAAAACTGTTTTTT. The chain uses TRBV4-1 and TRBJ1-4; the D gene is possibly TRBD1 (5 bases). Trimming removed 3 bases at V and 10 bases at J, with 15 bases between. Germline CDR1 MGHRA, CDR2 YSYEKL. This CDR3 spans 14 amino acids.

This chain links TRBV15 with TRBJ1-4, with D perhaps TRBD1 (5 bases). V was pared by 3 bases and J by 15 bases, with 17 bases between. CDR1 LNHNV and CDR2 YYDKDF come from the germline V gene (reference sequence). The CDR3 is 13 amino acids. The CDR3 loop is CATSSRSGGEVFF. In DNA form, the CDR3 reads TGTGCCACCAGCAGCAGATCTGGGGGGGAAGTGTTTTTT.

The chain uses TRBV11-2 and TRBJ2-5; the match to TRBD2 covers 7 bases. The CDR3 contains 14 residues. Germline V gene sequence: CDR1 SGHAT, CDR2 FQNNGV. V gave up 5 bases and J gave up 1 base; unmatched junction bases: 4. The CDR3 loop reads CASSRTSFQETQYF. DNA of the CDR3: TGTGCCAGCAGCCGGACTAGTTTCCAAGAGACCCAGTACTTC.

The rearrangement joins TRBV7-2 to TRBJ2-1; the D gene could be TRBD1 or TRBD2 (6 bases each). Germline values: CDR1 SGHTA, CDR2 FQGNSA. V shed 7 bases and J shed 6 bases, with 22 bases lying between them. The CDR3 sequence is 16 residues long. The CDR3 bases are TGTGCCAGCAAACCCCCTAGGCGGGACACCTCCAATGAGCAGTTCTTC. Its translation is CASKPPRRDTSNEQFF.

V usage is TRBV12-5 and J usage is TRBJ1-4; D gene ambiguous. The CDR3 loop spans 15 amino acids. Trimming stripped 1 base from V and 7 bases from J, with 13 bases between. The germline CDR1 and CDR2 sequences are LGHNT and FRNRAP. The CDR3 nucleotides read TGTGCTAGTGGTTTGGGGACCAGTGTGGGTGAAAAACTGTTTTTT. It specifies CASGLGTSVGEKLFF.

The chain employs TRBV11-2 and TRBJ2-3, with 7 positions matching TRBD2. Germline CDR1 and CDR2: SGHAT and FQNNGV. Trimming cost V 5 bases and J 0 bases; bases outside gene matches: 14. The CDR3 totals 18 residues. The CDR3: CASSRRGGGGSSTDTQYF. In DNA, the CDR3 is TGTGCCAGCAGCCGCCGCGGGGGAGGCGGCTCTAGCACAGATACGCAGTATTTT.

The table lists this clone with a count of one. The chain uses TRBV6-6 and TRBJ1-2; D uncertain. The CDR3 is 12 residues long. Germline V gives CDR1 MNHNY, CDR2 SVGAGI (reference sequence). Trimming cost V 6 bases and J 3 bases, with 8 bases left between them. The CDR3 DNA reads TGTGCCAGCAGACTTGAAGACTATGGCTACACCTTC. Residues: CASRLEDYGYTF.

The genes are TRBV27 and TRBJ1-4; 8 nucleotides align to TRBD1. Germline V gene lookup returns CDR1 MNHEY and CDR2 SMNVEV (reference sequence). The CDR3 contains 16 residues. With V trimmed by 11 bases and J by 5 bases, 16 bases remained unmatched. The chain's CDR3 is CASGGPPGEPNEKLFF. The CDR3 region has the DNA TGTGCCTCAGGGGGCCCTCCAGGAGAACCCAATGAAAAACTGTTTTTT.

This clone was observed a handful of times. The chain couples TRBV14 to TRBJ2-2; 14 bases match TRBD2. V gave up 4 bases and J gave up 1 base; unmatched junction bases: 5. CDR1 is SGHDN, CDR2 FVKESK, per germline. The CDR3 has 18 residues. DNA for the CDR3: TGTGCCAGCAGCCGGACCGGGACTAGCGGGAGGAACACCGGGGAGCTGTTTTTT. Translation gives CASSRTGTSGRNTGELFF.

The V gene is TRBV18, the J gene TRBJ2-7; D is unclear. Between the trimmed V and J ends, which lost 3 bases and 1 base, there was a span of 10 bases. This CDR3 has 14 residues. The germline gives CDR1 KGHSH, CDR2 LQKENI. DNA for the CDR3: TGTGCCAGCTCACCTCCCGCTGATTCCTACGAGCAGTACTTC. Translating gives CASSPPADSYEQYF.

The chain has TRBV5-1 and TRBJ1-2; TRBD1 is a possible D gene (5 bases). Germline values: CDR1 SGHRS, CDR2 YFSETQ. V lost 3 bases to trimming and J lost 2 bases, with 8 bases between them. CDR3 size: 13 residues. The CDR3 reads CASSSTANYGYTF. In DNA, the CDR3 is TGCGCCAGCAGCTCGACAGCAAACTATGGCTACACCTTC.

In nucleotides, the CDR3 is TGTGCCAGCAGTTTTGGGACAGGGGGCGACGGAAACACCATATATTTT. It translates to CASSFGTGGDGNTIYF. The chain couples TRBV5-5 to TRBJ1-3, with 12 bases identical to TRBD1. With V trimmed by 5 bases and J by 4 bases, 7 bases remained unmatched. Germline CDR1 and CDR2: SGHKS and YYEKEE (reference sequence). The CDR3 extends over 16 amino acids.

The chain couples TRBV30 to TRBJ2-1; 12 bases map to TRBD2. This CDR3 is 14 amino acids long. The V and J ends lost 2 bases and 9 bases, in that order; junction bases with no gene match: 5. Germline V CDR1 and CDR2: GTSNPN, SVGIG (reference sequence). This chain's CDR3 is CAWSMTSGSSEQFF. CDR3 sequence (DNA): TGTGCCTGGAGTATGACTAGCGGGAGCAGTGAGCAGTTCTTC.

The CDR3 here is CASSLWVTSGNEQFF. CDR3 DNA sequence: TGTGCCAGCAGTTTATGGGTGACTAGCGGCAATGAGCAGTTCTTC. This chain joins TRBV27 and TRBJ2-1; the match to TRBD2 covers 9 bases. Germline assignment: CDR1 MNHEY and CDR2 SMNVEV (reference sequence). V was clipped by 1 base and J by 6 bases; unmatched bases: 4. The CDR3 consists of 15 residues.

This CDR3 reads CASSLYSTGELFF. The CDR3 nucleotides read TGTGCCAGCAGTCTGTACTCCACCGGGGAGCTGTTTTTT. J is TRBJ2-2 and V is TRBV2, with unresolved D. V was shortened by 5 bases and J by 4 bases, with 8 bases between the two germline ends. Germline lookup yields CDR1 SNHLY and CDR2 FYNNEI. The CDR3 covers 13 residues.

DNA for the CDR3: TGTGCCAGTAGTATCCCCAGCTCCTACGAGCAGTACTTC. It encodes CASSIPSSYEQYF. The V and J genes are TRBV19 and TRBJ2-7; no firm D call. Germline loops: CDR1 LNHDA, CDR2 SQIVND (reference sequence). The V gene lost 3 bases and the J gene lost 0 bases, with 6 bases spanning the gap. The CDR3 sequence is 13 residues long.